The TCR beta chain under discussion was sequenced for a study of blood T cell repertoires in COVID-19. Study context: Sites in the United States, Italy and Spain provided acute and convalescent COVID-19 samples.

The CDR3 sequence is 17 residues long. J gave up 0 bases and V 4 bases, and 11 bases lay outside the gene matches. CDR1 SGHRS and CDR2 YFSETQ come from the germline V gene. In the source study's methods: Estimates of nucleated cell counts were drawn from the amplification of reference gene primers. The data were produced by immunoSEQ multiplex PCR, yet TCRdb's version contains in-frame clones alone and is incomplete. D and trimming were read from the DNA, whereas the V and J calls and clone size are those reported in that table. The sample includes fewer than 200,000 clones, around 84% of them seen just once.

Material for sequencing was peripheral blood. The V and J genes are TRBV5-1 and TRBJ1-2; 8 nucleotides match TRBD1. This sequence was found in a man aged 35-49 years with acute or convalescent COVID-19. The CDR3 sequence: CASSPEVRQGPNYGYTF. For the CDR3, the DNA is TGCGCCAGCAGCCCGGAAGTTCGACAGGGGCCTAACTATGGCTACACCTTC.